Following are 24 T cell receptor beta chains from one sample sequenced in a study of Graves' ophthalmopathy and Graves' hyperthyroidism. RNA transcripts provided the template for amplifying TCR beta CDR3 regions. An opening RT-PCR round employed HTBI primers and preceded a second-round multiplex PCR. One entry per CDR3 protein results from TCRdb running MiXCR on the multiplex PCR reads. Seen here are 1 million to 1.3 million distinct CDR3 sequences, around a third observed once, and the top ten hold approximately 12%. The sample taken for sequencing was peripheral blood or thyroid tissue (not recorded which). The receptors stem from an adult man with Graves' hyperthyroidism.

This clonotype was counted at least ten times. V and J are TRBV5-8 and TRBJ1-5, with 7 bases lining up with TRBD1. The CDR3 has 14 amino acids. Germline V lookup: CDR1 SGHTS, CDR2 YDEGEE. V lost 2 bases, J lost 5 bases, and 4 bases stayed unmatched. DNA of the CDR3: TGTGCCAGCAGCTTATCAGGGGGTTATCAGCCCCAGCATTTT. This translates into CASSLSGGYQPQHF.

There are many counts of this clonotype. The rearrangement joins TRBV2 to TRBJ2-5; unclear D gene. There are 13 residues in the CDR3. CDR1 is SNHLY, CDR2 FYNNEI, per germline. Deletions cut 5 bases from V and 0 bases from J, with 7 bases between. CDR3 nucleotide sequence: TGTGCCAGCAGTATAGGCCACCAAGAGACCCAGTACTTC. It encodes CASSIGHQETQYF.

As for this clonotype: Without the conserved terminal phenylalanine or tryptophan, this CDR3 likely stems from a read error. The DNA is omitted, as the CDR3 cannot be located on it reliably, and the CDR3 follows TCRdb's listing. The chain uses TRBV10-2 and TRBJ1-3; TRBD1, the table's D call, was not compared with the DNA. The CDR3 length equals 11 residues, ends included. Per the germline V gene, CDR1 is WSHSY and CDR2 is SAAADI. CDR3 amino acids: CASSERTGPST.

A note on this clonotype: Germline is not matched at one junction end, which may reflect a read error. The V gene is TRBV11-3, the J gene TRBJ2-2, with D perhaps TRBD2 (6 bases). The germline CDR1 and CDR2 sequences are SGHNT and YENEEA. This CDR3 contains 12 residues. CDR3 region: CASGPEPGGLFF. The CDR3 DNA reads as TGTGCCAGCGGACCGGAGCCCGGGGGGCTGTTTTTT. Based on the CDR3 plus reference TRBV11-3 and TRBJ2-2, the full variable domain is EAGVVQSPRYKIIEKKQPVAFWCNPISGHNTLYWYLQNLGQGPELLIRYENEEAVDDSQLPKDRFSAERLKGVDSTLKIQPAELGDSAVYLCASGPEPGGLFFGEGSRLTVL.

The chain uses TRBV7-2 and TRBJ2-2; TRBD1 matches at 9 bases. V shed 5 bases, J shed 2 bases, and the junction held 6 bases outside the gene matches. The CDR3 is made up of 16 amino acids. Germline V CDR1 and CDR2: SGHTA, FQGNSA. CDR3 amino acids: CASSRPGQGNTGELFF. CDR3 DNA sequence: TGTGCCAGCAGCCGACCGGGACAGGGAAACACCGGGGAGCTGTTTTTT.

This sequence joins TRBV29-1 and TRBJ2-7, with a tentative D call TRBD1 (6 bases). V was clipped by 8 bases and J by 5 bases, with 19 bases between them. The germline V gene has CDR1 SQVTM and CDR2 ANQGSEA. The CDR3 totals 13 residues. CDR3 bases: TGCAGCAGTTACATCCAGGGGTTCCACGAGCAGTACTTC. Its protein product is CSSYIQGFHEQYF.

This clonotype has at least ten counts. V usage is TRBV7-2 and J usage is TRBJ1-1, with TRBD1 matching 7 bases. This CDR3 comprises 13 residues. The V gene end was trimmed by 3 bases and the J gene end by 6 bases; junction bases not matched to a gene: 4. Germline V lookup: CDR1 SGHTA, CDR2 FQGNSA. The CDR3 nucleotides read TGTGCCAGCAGCTTTTTGACAGGGTCTGAAGCTTTCTTT. Its protein is CASSFLTGSEAFF.

For this clonotype: An end of the junction differs from the germline gene, which may be a read error. CDR3 loop: CVSSDGGDGVRNQPQHF. The CDR3 DNA follows: TGCGTCAGCAGTGACGGCGGGGACGGAGTCCGCAATCAACCCCAGCATTTT. The chain joins TRBV10-2 to TRBJ1-5, with a tentative D call TRBD1 (5 bases). This CDR3 contains 17 residues. The germline V gene has CDR1 WSHSY and CDR2 SAAADI.

A remark on this clonotype: A read error may account for a junction end that differs from germline. The V call is TRBV15, the J call TRBJ2-6; possible D gene TRBD1, 7 bases. Germline CDR1 LNHNV, CDR2 YYDKDF (reference sequence). This CDR3 is 13 amino acids long. The CDR3 nucleotides are TGTGCCACCAGCAGGGAGGGGGCCTACGTCCTGACTTTC. Protein sequence: CATSREGAYVLTF.

This clonotype showed up many times. CDR3 sequence reads: CSVFGMGASLAFF. Here the CDR3 DNA reads TGCAGCGTTTTCGGTATGGGGGCGAGTCTAGCTTTCTTT. The gene calls are TRBV29-1 and TRBJ1-1; a weak D match, TRBD1 (6 bases). V lost 5 bases, J lost 10 bases, and 20 bases lay in between. Germline CDR1 reads SQVTM; CDR2 reads ANQGSEA. This CDR3 comprises 13 residues.

The chain combines TRBV29-1 with TRBJ1-2; a weak D match, TRBD1 (5 bases). V lost 6 bases and J 4 bases, leaving 18 bases between the germline ends. The CDR3 is 14 amino acids. The germline CDR1 and CDR2 sequences are SQVTM and ANQGSEA. CDR3 in DNA: TGCAGCGTAGCTGGGGGGACCCTCGTCTATGGCTACACCTTC. This translates into CSVAGGTLVYGYTF.

The gene calls are TRBV6-2 or TRBV6-3 and TRBJ1-1; no definite D call. The length of the CDR3 is 14 residues. Trimming removed 4 bases from V and 3 bases from J, with 12 bases in between. CDR1 and CDR2 from the germline V gene are MNHEY and SVGEGT. Here the CDR3 reads CASSSRGGDTEAFF. The CDR3 DNA sequence: TGTGCCAGCAGTTCCCGCGGCGGGGACACTGAAGCTTTCTTT.

This chain uses TRBV11-2 with TRBJ2-7; D is tentatively TRBD1 or TRBD2 (6 bases each). The CDR3 covers 15 residues. V lost 8 bases and J 6 bases, leaving 23 bases between the germline ends. Germline-derived CDR1 and CDR2 are SGHAT and FQNNGV. The CDR3 coding sequence is TGTGCCAGCCGCGTGAATTGGGGGGCGAATCCCGAGCAGTACTTC. It codes for CASRVNWGANPEQYF. The full variable domain, rest sourced from reference TRBV11-2 and TRBJ2-7, is EAGVAQSPRYKIIEKRQSVAFWCNPISGHATLYWYQQILGQGPKLLIQFQNNGVVDDSQLPKDRFSAERLKGVDSTLKIQPAKLEDSAVYLCASRVNWGANPEQYFGPGTRLTVT.

V is TRBV11-2 and J is TRBJ2-5; D gene uncertain. Germline CDR1 and CDR2: SGHAT and FQNNGV. CDR3 length: 12 residues. Trimming cost V 7 bases and J 5 bases, with 11 bases left between them. The CDR3 DNA follows: TGTGCCAGCAACATTATGGGGGAGACCCAGTACTTC. Translating it yields CASNIMGETQYF. Full variable domain (rest looked up from reference TRBV11-2 and TRBJ2-5): EAGVAQSPRYKIIEKRQSVAFWCNPISGHATLYWYQQILGQGPKLLIQFQNNGVVDDSQLPKDRFSAERLKGVDSTLKIQPAKLEDSAVYLCASNIMGETQYFGPGTRLLVL.

This clonotype occurred many times. V is TRBV5-1 and J is TRBJ1-4; the D gene is possibly TRBD1 (6 bases). This CDR3 has 15 amino acids. Trimming stripped 0 bases from V and 4 bases from J, with 10 bases between. Germline CDR1 and CDR2: SGHRS and YFSETQ. CDR3 in DNA: TGCGCCAGCAGCTTGGATCAGGGGCTTAATGAAAAACTGTTTTTT. It is translated as CASSLDQGLNEKLFF.

The V gene is TRBV7-2, the J gene TRBJ1-5; 8 bases map to TRBD1. Germline V gene sequence: CDR1 SGHTA, CDR2 FQGNSA. The CDR3 contains 15 residues. V was clipped by 2 bases and J by 6 bases; unmatched bases: 6. This CDR3 is CASSLPRGLGQPQHF. The CDR3 region has the DNA TGTGCCAGCAGCTTACCCAGGGGGCTCGGTCAGCCCCAGCATTTT. Full variable domain (missing parts from reference TRBV7-2 and TRBJ1-5): GAGVSQSPSNKVTEKGKDVELRCDPISGHTALYWYRQSLGQGLEFLIYFQGNSAPDKSGLPSDRFSAERTGGSVSTLTIQRTQQEDSAVYLCASSLPRGLGQPQHFGDGTRLSIL.

At least ten counts were recorded for this clonotype. The chain joins TRBV9 to TRBJ2-5; possibly TRBD1 for D (6 bases). Trimming removed 0 bases from V and 2 bases from J, with 8 bases in between. Germline V CDR1 and CDR2: SGDLS, YYNGEE. The CDR3 covers 14 residues. The chain's CDR3 is CASSVDGQQETQYF. The DNA of the CDR3 is TGTGCCAGCAGCGTAGATGGACAGCAAGAGACCCAGTACTTC.

This clonotype was seen a few times. The CDR3 loop is CASSQDSRGFDYGYTF. CDR3 sequence (DNA): TGCGCCAGCAGCCAAGATTCCCGGGGGTTTGACTATGGCTACACCTTC. The V gene is TRBV4-3, the J gene TRBJ1-2; D possibly corresponds to TRBD1 (5 bases). The germline V and J ends were trimmed by 0 bases and 3 bases, with 14 bases remaining between them. Germline V gene data show CDR1 as LGHNA and CDR2 as YSLEER. CDR3 length equals 16 residues.

This clonotype was observed a handful of times. V gene TRBV6-1 combines with J gene TRBJ2-7, with D perhaps TRBD1 (6 bases). The CDR3 runs to 17 residues. V lost 1 base, J lost 4 bases, and 20 bases lay in between. The germline V gene has CDR1 MNHNS and CDR2 SASEGT. The CDR3 loop reads CASSEVARDNRWYEQYF. Written as DNA, the CDR3 is TGTGCCAGCAGTGAAGTGGCTCGGGACAATCGGTGGTACGAGCAGTACTTC.

The table lists this clonotype with a few counts. This chain's CDR3 is CASSFGTGGESYEQYF. The DNA for the CDR3 is TGCGCCAGCAGCTTCGGGACAGGGGGTGAATCCTACGAGCAGTACTTC. The rearrangement joins TRBV5-1 to TRBJ2-7; the match to TRBD1 covers 11 bases. CDR3 length: 16 residues. In germline, CDR1 is SGHRS, CDR2 YFSETQ. With V trimmed by 2 bases and J by 1 base, 5 bases remained unmatched.

The table lists this clonotype with many counts. The CDR3 is CASSAQGGDEQYF. CDR3 DNA sequence: TGTGCCAGCAGCGCCCAGGGTGGGGACGAGCAGTACTTC. V is TRBV9 and J is TRBJ2-7; weak D call: TRBD1 (5 bases). CDR3 length: 13 amino acids. The germline V and J ends were trimmed by 3 bases and 5 bases, with 12 bases remaining between them. The V gene's germline CDR1 is SGDLS and CDR2 YYNGEE.

This clonotype was recorded at least ten times. The V gene is TRBV9, the J gene TRBJ1-3; TRBD1 aligns across 7 bases. Germline V gives CDR1 SGDLS, CDR2 YYNGEE. The junction had 5 bases not matched to a gene; V was cut back by 2 bases and J by 0 bases. The CDR3 covers 16 residues. The CDR3 DNA sequence: TGTGCCAGCAGCGTTTGGACAGGCGGCTCTGGAAACACCATATATTTT. It is translated as CASSVWTGGSGNTIYF.

The chain carries TRBV12-3 or TRBV12-4 and TRBJ2-5; 7 bases are a match to TRBD1. Judging by the DNA end, TRBJ2-1 fits better; the J call may be wrong. This CDR3 spans 14 amino acids. The CDR3 sequence is CASSLTGSENEQFF. CDR3 nucleotides: TGTGCCAGCAGCCTGACAGGGTCGGAGAATGAGCAGTTCTTC.

The rearrangement links TRBV30 to TRBJ2-2; D remains ambiguous. The CDR3 loop spans 12 amino acids. Germline lookup yields CDR1 GTSNPN and CDR2 SVGIG (reference sequence). V shed 2 bases and J shed 1 base, with 2 bases lying between them. The chain's CDR3 is CAWSKNTGELFF. The CDR3 nucleotides read TGTGCCTGGAGTAAGAACACCGGGGAGCTGTTTTTT.